This TCR beta chain originates from a study of technical replicates of blood from several donors. The J segment lost 3 bases and the V segment lost 4 bases, leaving 5 bases of the junction unmatched. The germline CDR1 and CDR2 sequences are KGHSH and LQKENI. There are 15 residues in the CDR3. Sequencing was performed with immunoSEQ multiplex PCR; in TCRdb, only in-frame clones are kept and a portion is missing. The profile shows 65,000 to 95,000 clones, roughly 98% of them singletons. Material: T cells isolated from PBMCs. The genes are TRBV18 and TRBJ1-2, with TRBD1 matching over 10 bases. The sequence was collected from a human donor in good health. The DNA of the CDR3 is TGTGCCAGCTCACAAGACAGGGGGCTTGACTATGGCTACACCTTC. Translation: CASSQDRGLDYGYTF.